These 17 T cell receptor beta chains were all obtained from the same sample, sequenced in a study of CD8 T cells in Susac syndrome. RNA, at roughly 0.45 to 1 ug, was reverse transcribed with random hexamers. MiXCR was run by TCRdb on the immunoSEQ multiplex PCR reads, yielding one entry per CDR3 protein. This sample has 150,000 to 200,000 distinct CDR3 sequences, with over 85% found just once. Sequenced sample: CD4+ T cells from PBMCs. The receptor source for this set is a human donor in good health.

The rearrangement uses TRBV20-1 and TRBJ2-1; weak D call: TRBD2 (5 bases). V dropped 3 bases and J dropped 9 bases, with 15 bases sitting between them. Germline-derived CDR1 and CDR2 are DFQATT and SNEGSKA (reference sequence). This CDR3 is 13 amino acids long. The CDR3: CSASVEGYGEQFF. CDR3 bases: TGCAGTGCTAGTGTCGAGGGCTATGGTGAGCAGTTCTTC.

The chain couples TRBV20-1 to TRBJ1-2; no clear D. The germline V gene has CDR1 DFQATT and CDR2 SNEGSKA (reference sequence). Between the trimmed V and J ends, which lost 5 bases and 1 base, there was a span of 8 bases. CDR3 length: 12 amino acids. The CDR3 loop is CSALADNYGYTF. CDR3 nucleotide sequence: TGCAGTGCTCTGGCAGATAACTATGGCTACACCTTC.

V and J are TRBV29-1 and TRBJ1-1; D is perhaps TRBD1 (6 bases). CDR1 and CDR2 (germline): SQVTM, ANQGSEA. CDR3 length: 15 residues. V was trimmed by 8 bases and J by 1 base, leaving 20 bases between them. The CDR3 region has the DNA TGCAGCTCCGGACAGCTAATTGGTAGGAACACTGAAGCTTTCTTT. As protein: CSSGQLIGRNTEAFF.

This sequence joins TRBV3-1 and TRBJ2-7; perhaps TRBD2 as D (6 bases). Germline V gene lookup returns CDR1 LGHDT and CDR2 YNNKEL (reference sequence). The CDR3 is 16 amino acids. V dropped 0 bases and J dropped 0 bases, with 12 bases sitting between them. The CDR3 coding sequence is TGTGCCAGCAGCCAAGAGTACCAGCGGGCCTCCTACGAGCAGTACTTC. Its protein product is CASSQEYQRASYEQYF.

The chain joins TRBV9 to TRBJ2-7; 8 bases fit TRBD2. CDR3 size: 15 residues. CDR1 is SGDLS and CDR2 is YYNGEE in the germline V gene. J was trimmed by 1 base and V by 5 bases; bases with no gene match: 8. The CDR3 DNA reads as TGTGCCAGCAGTCGAGCGGGGGCCGGTTCCTACGAGCAGTACTTC. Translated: CASSRAGAGSYEQYF.

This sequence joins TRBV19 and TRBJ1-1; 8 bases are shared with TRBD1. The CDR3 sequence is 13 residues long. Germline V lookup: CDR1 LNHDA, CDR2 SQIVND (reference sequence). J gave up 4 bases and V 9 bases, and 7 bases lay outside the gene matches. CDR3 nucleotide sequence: TGTGCCAGCAAGTTGCAGGGGGCCACTGAAGCTTTCTTT. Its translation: CASKLQGATEAFF. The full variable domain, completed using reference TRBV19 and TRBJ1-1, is DGGITQSPKYLFRKEGQNVTLSCEQNLNHDAMYWYRQDPGQGLRLIYYSQIVNDFQKGDIAEGYSVSREKKESFPLTVTSAQKNPTAFYLCASKLQGATEAFFGQGTRLTVV.

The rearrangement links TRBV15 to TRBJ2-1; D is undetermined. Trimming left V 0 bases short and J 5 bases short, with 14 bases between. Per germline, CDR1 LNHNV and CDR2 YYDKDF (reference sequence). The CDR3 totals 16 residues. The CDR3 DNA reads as TGTGCCACCAGCAGAGATCGAACCGGGTCTGACAATGAGCAGTTCTTC. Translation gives CATSRDRTGSDNEQFF. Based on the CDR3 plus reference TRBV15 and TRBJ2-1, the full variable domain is DAMVIQNPRYQVTQFGKPVTLSCSQTLNHNVMYWYQQKSSQAPKLLFHYYDKDFNNEADTPDNFQSRRPNTSFCFLDIRSPGLGDTAMYLCATSRDRTGSDNEQFFGPGTRLTVL.

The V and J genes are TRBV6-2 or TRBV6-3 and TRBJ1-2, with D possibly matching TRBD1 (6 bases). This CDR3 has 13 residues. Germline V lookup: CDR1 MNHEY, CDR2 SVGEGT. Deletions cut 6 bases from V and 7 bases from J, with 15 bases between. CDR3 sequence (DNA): TGTGCCAGCAGAACCGACAGGATCGGTGGCTACACCTTC. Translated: CASRTDRIGGYTF.

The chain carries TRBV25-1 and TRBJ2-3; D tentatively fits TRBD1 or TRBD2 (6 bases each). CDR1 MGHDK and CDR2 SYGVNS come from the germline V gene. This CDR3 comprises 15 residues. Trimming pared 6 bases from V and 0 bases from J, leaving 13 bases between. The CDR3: CASRGGHTSTDTQYF. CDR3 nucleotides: TGTGCCAGCAGGGGGGGACACACTAGCACAGATACGCAGTATTTT.

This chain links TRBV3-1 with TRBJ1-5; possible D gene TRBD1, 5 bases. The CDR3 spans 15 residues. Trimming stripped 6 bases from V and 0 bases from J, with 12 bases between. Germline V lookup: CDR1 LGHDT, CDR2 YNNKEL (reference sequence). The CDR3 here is CASSSGLLSNQPQHF. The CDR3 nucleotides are TGTGCCAGCAGTTCGGGACTGCTTAGCAATCAGCCCCAGCATTTT.

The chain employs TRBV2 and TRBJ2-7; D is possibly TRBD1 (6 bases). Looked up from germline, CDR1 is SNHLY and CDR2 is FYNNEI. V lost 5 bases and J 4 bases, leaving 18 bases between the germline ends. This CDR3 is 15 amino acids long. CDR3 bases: TGTGCCAGCAGTTCCGGGACATCCATTGGGTACGAGCAGTACTTC. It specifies CASSSGTSIGYEQYF.

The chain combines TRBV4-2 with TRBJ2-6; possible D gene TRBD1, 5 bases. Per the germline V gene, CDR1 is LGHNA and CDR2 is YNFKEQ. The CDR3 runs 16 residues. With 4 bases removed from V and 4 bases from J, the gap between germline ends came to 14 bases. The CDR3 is CASSPLGQAGANVLTF. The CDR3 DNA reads TGTGCCAGCAGCCCCCTGGGGCAAGCCGGGGCCAACGTCCTGACTTTC.

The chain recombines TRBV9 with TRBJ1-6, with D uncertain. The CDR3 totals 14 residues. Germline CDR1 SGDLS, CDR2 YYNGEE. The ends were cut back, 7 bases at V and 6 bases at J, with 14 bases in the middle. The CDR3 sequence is CASGGSPFNSPLHF. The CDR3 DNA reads TGTGCCAGCGGTGGGTCGCCCTTTAATTCACCCCTCCACTTT.

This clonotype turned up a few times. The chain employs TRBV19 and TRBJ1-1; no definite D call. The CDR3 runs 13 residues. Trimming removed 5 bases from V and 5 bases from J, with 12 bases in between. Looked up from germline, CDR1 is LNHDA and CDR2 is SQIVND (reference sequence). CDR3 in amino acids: CASSPLQGTEAFF. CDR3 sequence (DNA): TGTGCCAGTAGTCCCCTCCAAGGGACTGAAGCTTTCTTT.

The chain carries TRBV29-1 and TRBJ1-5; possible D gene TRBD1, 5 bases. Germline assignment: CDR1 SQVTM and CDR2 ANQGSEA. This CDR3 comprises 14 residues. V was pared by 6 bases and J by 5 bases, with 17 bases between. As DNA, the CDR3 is TGCAGCGTGAGGACCGGGACGTCCGATCAGCCCCAGCATTTT. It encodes CSVRTGTSDQPQHF.

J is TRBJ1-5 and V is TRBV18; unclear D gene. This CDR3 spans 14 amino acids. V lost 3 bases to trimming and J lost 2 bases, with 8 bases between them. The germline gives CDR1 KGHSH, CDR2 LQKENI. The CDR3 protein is CASSPGEGNQPQHF. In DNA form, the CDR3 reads TGTGCCAGCTCACCTGGGGAGGGCAATCAGCCCCAGCATTTT.

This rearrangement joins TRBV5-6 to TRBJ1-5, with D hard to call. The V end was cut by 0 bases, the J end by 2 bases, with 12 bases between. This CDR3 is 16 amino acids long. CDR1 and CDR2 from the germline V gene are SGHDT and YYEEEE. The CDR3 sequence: CASSLGRQRGNQPQHF. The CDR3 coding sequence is TGTGCCAGCAGCTTGGGGCGCCAACGGGGCAATCAGCCCCAGCATTTT.